This T cell receptor beta chain was captured by sequencing in a study of identical twins. TCRdb called the 5' RACE reads again in MiXCR, with one record for every CDR3 protein. The sample comprises about 1.7 million distinct CDR3 sequences, around 33% of which are singletons, and around 0.25% rests with the top ten. This receptor was identified in a newborn girl in good health. Sequenced material: cord blood.

Here the CDR3 DNA reads TGTGCCAGCAGGGGAGGCCCCAGGGGAAGGGGAGAGACCCAGTACTTC. Amino acid sequence: CASRGGPRGRGETQYF. The chain employs TRBV12-3 or TRBV12-4 and TRBJ2-7; D may be TRBD1 or TRBD2 (6 bases each). The J call is uncertain, as TRBJ2-5 better fits the DNA end. CDR3 size: 16 residues.